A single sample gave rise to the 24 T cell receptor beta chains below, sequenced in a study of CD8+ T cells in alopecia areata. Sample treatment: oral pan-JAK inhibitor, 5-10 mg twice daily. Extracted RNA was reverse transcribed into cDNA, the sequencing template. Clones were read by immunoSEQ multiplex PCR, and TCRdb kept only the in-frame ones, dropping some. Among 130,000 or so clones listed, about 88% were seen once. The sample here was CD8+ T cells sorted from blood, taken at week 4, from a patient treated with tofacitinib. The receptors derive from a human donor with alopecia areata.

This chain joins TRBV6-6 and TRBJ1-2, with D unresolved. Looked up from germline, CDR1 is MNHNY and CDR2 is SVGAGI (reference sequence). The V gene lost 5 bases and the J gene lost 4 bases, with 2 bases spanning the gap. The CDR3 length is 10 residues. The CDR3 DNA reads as TGTGCCAGCAGTCTCTATGGCTACACCTTC. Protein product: CASSLYGYTF.

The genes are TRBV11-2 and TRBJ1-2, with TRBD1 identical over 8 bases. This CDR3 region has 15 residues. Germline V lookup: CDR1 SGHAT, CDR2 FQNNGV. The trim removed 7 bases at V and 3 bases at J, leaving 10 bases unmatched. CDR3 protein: CASTDRAGGDYGYTF. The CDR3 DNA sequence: TGTGCCAGCACGGACAGGGCGGGAGGCGACTATGGCTACACCTTC.

Written as DNA, the CDR3 is TGTGCCAGCAGTGACCTAGCTGCGAATGAGCAGTTCTTC. Translated, it gives CASSDLAANEQFF. V is TRBV6-4 and J is TRBJ2-1, with D perhaps matching TRBD2 (5 bases). The V gene lost 2 bases and the J gene lost 7 bases, with 9 bases spanning the gap. Germline values: CDR1 MRHNA, CDR2 SNTAGT. The CDR3 loop spans 13 amino acids.

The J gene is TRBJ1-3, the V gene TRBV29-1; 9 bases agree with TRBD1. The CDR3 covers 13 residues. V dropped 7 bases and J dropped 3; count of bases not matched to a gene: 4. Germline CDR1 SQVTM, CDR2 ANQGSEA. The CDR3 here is CSARTGDGNTIYF. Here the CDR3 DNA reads TGCAGCGCCCGGACAGGGGATGGAAACACCATATATTTT.

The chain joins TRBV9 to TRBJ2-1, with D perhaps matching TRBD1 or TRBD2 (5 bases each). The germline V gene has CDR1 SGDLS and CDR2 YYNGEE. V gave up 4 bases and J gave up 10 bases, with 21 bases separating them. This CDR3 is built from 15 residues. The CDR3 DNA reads TGTGCCAGCAGCCCAGGGACGTATGGCGGCGGGGAGCAGTTCTTC. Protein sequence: CASSPGTYGGGEQFF.

CDR3 DNA sequence: TGTGCCAGCAGCGAGGGGACGCGTCACTCGGCTTTCTTT. It specifies CASSEGTRHSAFF. The rearrangement links TRBV9 to TRBJ1-1; D is possibly TRBD1 (5 bases). Trimming pared 3 bases from V and 11 bases from J, leaving 17 bases between. There are 13 residues in the CDR3. Germline-derived CDR1 and CDR2 are SGDLS and YYNGEE.

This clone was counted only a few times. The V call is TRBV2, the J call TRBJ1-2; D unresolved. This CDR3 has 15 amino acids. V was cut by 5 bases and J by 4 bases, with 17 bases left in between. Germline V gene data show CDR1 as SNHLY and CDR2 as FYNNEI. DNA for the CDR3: TGTGCCAGCAGTCCTCCCCGGACTGACCCCTATGGCTACACCTTC. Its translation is CASSPPRTDPYGYTF.

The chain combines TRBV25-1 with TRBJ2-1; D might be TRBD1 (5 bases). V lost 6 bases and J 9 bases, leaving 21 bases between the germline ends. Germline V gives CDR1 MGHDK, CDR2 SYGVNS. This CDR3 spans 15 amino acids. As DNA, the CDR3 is TGTGCCAGCAGCGTCAATGAGGTGGGGCTGCTTGAGCAGTTCTTC. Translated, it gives CASSVNEVGLLEQFF.

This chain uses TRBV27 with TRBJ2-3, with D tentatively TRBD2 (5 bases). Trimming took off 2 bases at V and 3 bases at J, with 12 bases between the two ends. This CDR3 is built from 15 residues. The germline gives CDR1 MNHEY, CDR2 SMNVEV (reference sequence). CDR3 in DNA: TGTGCCAGCAGTTTACGGGGTTACGGGACAGATACGCAGTATTTT. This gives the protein CASSLRGYGTDTQYF.

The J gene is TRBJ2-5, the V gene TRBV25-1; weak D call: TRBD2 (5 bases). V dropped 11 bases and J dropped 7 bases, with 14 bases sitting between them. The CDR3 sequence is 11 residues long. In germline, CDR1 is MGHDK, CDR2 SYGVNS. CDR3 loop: CASTGSLTQYF. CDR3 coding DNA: TGTGCCTCAACGGGATCCCTGACCCAGTACTTC.

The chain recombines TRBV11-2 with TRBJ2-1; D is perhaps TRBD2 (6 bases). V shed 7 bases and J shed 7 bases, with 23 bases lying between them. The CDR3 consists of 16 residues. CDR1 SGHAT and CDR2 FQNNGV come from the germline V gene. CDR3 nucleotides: TGTGCCAGCACCCGTACGCGGGGTCAGTTACAAAATGAGCAGTTCTTC. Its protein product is CASTRTRGQLQNEQFF.

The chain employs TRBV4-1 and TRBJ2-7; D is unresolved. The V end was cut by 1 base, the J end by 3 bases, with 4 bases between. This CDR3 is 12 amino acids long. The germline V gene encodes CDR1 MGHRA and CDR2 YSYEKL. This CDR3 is CASSQVYYEQYF. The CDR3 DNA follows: TGCGCCAGCAGCCAAGTCTACTACGAGCAGTACTTC.

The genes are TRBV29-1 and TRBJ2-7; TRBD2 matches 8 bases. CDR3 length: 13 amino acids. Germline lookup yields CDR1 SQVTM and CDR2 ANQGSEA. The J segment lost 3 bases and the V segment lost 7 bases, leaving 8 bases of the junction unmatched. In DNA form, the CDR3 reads TGCAGCGGTCGAGTAGCGGGAAACTACGAGCAGTACTTC. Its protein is CSGRVAGNYEQYF.

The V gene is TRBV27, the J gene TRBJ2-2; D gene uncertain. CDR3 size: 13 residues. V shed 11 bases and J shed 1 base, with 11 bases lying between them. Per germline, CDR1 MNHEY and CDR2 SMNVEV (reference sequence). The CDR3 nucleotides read TGTGCCTCCCGACCGGGGAACACCGGGGAGCTGTTTTTT. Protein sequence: CASRPGNTGELFF.

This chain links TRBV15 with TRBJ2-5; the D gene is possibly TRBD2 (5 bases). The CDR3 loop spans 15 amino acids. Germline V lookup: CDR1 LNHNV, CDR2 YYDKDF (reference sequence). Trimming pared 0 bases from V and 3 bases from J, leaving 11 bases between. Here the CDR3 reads CATSRDRLQKETQYF. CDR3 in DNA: TGTGCCACCAGCAGAGATCGACTACAGAAAGAGACCCAGTACTTC.

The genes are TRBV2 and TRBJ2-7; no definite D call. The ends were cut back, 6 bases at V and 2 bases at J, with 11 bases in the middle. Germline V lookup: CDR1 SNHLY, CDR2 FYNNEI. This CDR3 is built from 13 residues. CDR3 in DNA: TGTGCCAGCAGCGCACACAGCCCCTACGAGCAGTACTTC. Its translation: CASSAHSPYEQYF.

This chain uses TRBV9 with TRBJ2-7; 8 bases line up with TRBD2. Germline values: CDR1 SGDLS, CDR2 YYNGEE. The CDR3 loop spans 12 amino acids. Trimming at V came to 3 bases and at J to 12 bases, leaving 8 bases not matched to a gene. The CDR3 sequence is CASSAGGTRLYF. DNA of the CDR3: TGTGCCAGCAGCGCCGGGGGGACTAGGCTGTACTTC.

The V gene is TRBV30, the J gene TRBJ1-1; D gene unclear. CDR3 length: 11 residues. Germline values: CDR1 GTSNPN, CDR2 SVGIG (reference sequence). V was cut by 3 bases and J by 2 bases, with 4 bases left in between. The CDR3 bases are TGTGCCTGGAGACGCAACACTGAAGCTTTCTTT. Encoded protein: CAWRRNTEAFF.

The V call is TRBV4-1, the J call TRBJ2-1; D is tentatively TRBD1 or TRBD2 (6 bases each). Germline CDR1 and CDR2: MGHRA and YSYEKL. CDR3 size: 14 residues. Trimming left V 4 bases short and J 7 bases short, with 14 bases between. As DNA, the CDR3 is TGCGCCAGCAGCCCTCGAGGAGGGGGAAATGAGCAGTTCTTC. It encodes CASSPRGGGNEQFF.

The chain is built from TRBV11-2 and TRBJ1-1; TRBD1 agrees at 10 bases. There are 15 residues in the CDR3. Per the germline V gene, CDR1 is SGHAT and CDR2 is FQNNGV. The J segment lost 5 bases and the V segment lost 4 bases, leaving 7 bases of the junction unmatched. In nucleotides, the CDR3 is TGTGCCAGCAGCTCTCGGGACAGGGGAAGGACTGAAGCTTTCTTT. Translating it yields CASSSRDRGRTEAFF.

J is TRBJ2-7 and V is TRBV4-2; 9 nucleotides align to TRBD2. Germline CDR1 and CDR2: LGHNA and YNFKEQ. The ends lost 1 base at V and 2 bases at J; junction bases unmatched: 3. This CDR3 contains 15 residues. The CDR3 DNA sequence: TGTGCCAGCAGCCAAGGGGCGGGGGGGACCTACGAGCAGTACTTC. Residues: CASSQGAGGTYEQYF.

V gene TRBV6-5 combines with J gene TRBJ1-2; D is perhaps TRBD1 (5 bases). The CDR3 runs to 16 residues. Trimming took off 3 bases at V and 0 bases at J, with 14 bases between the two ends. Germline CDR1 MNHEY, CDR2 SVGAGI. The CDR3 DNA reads TGTGCCAGCAGTTATGGGCAGGGCTTAGCTAACTATGGCTACACCTTC. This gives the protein CASSYGQGLANYGYTF.

CDR3 sequence reads: CASSLLRQGSPNTEAFF. The CDR3 region has the DNA TGTGCCAGCAGCCTACTCAGACAGGGGTCTCCGAACACTGAAGCTTTCTTT. V and J are TRBV27 and TRBJ1-1; 8 bases match TRBD1. The germline gives CDR1 MNHEY, CDR2 SMNVEV (reference sequence). The CDR3 totals 17 residues. V shed 6 bases, J shed 1 base, and the junction held 13 bases outside the gene matches.

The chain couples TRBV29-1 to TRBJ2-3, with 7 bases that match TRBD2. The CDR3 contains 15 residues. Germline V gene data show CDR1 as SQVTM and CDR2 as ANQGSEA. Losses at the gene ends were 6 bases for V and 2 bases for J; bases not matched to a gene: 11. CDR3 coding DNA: TGCAGCGTCTTCCCTAGCGGTGGTCTCACAGATACGCAGTATTTT. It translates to CSVFPSGGLTDTQYF.